These T cell receptor beta chains were read from a single sample in a study of blood T cell repertoires in COVID-19. The repertoire was sequenced with immunoSEQ multiplex PCR; TCRdb's copy has only in-frame clones and lacks some. The sample shows some 300,000 clones, roughly 90% of them seen only once. The material sequenced was PBMCs or T cells enriched from blood (not recorded which). These receptors all come from a woman aged 25-40 years who had recovered from COVID-19. CDR3s include the opening cysteine and the closing phenylalanine or tryptophan. A D gene is named only where the DNA matches it firmly. Size is omitted from some rows. Given values are once, few, many or a class for expanded clones.

v_gene,j_gene,abundance,d_gene,CDR3aa,CDR3nt
TRBV20-1,TRBJ2-4,once,.,CSASDSRYQYF,TGCAGTGCTTCGGACAGCCGATATCAGTACTTC
TRBV5-1,TRBJ2-3,.,TRBD2,CASSNLAGGTDTQYF,TGCGCCAGCAGCAACTTAGCGGGAGGCACAGATACGCAGTATTTT
TRBV4-2,TRBJ1-2,.,TRBD1,CASSQVQGQKYGYTF,TGTGCCAGCAGCCAAGTACAGGGGCAGAAATATGGCTACACCTTC
TRBV27,TRBJ2-7,.,TRBD1,CASSLLRGQGVHEQYF,TGTGCCAGCAGTTTACTTCGGGGACAGGGGGTCCACGAGCAGTACTTC
TRBV2,TRBJ2-7,.,TRBD2,CASNGGRHYEQYF,TGTGCCAGCAACGGCGGGAGACACTACGAGCAGTACTTC
TRBV4-2,TRBJ2-7,.,TRBD2,CASSREARVLAGAYEQYF,TGTGCCAGCAGCCGAGAAGCCCGGGTTCTAGCGGGAGCCTACGAGCAGTACTTC
TRBV2,TRBJ1-2,.,.,CASSPLLRYAGYTF,TGTGCCAGCAGCCCCCTACTACGCTATGCAGGCTACACCTTC
TRBV5-4,TRBJ2-1,.,TRBD2,CASSLAGPYPYNEQFF,TGTGCCAGCAGCTTAGCGGGACCGTACCCCTACAATGAGCAGTTCTTC
TRBV14,TRBJ2-7,.,TRBD1,CASSHGLIRQGERGEQYF,TGTGCCAGCAGCCACGGACTTATAAGACAGGGTGAGAGGGGCGAGCAGTACTTC
TRBV10-3,TRBJ1-5,once,.,CATGNRDDQPQHF,TGTGCCACCGGAAACAGGGACGATCAGCCCCAGCATTTT
TRBV7-8,TRBJ1-5,.,.,CASSLAPGPNQPQHF,TGTGCCAGCAGCTTAGCGCCAGGGCCCAATCAGCCCCAGCATTTT
TRBV19,TRBJ2-2,.,TRBD2,CASRGPGGSGELFF,TGTGCCAGTAGAGGACCCGGGGGGTCCGGGGAGCTGTTTTTT
TRBV4-2,TRBJ1-2,.,TRBD1,CASSHTPGQGNYGYTF,TGTGCCAGCAGCCATACGCCGGGACAGGGTAACTATGGCTACACCTTC
TRBV7-2,TRBJ1-6,once,.,CASSLVFLGGPESSPLHF,TGTGCCAGCAGCTTAGTCTTTTTGGGGGGACCCGAAAGTTCACCCCTCCACTTT
TRBV7-2,TRBJ2-7,.,TRBD2,CASSLTGLDYEQYF,TGTGCCAGCAGCTTAACCGGACTAGACTACGAGCAGTACTTC
TRBV19,TRBJ1-5,.,TRBD1,CASSIGVGQGARSNQPQHF,TGTGCCAGTAGTATAGGGGTGGGACAGGGGGCTAGAAGCAATCAGCCCCAGCATTTT
TRBV5-1,TRBJ2-7,.,TRBD1,CATSGTGDREQYF,TGCGCCACCTCCGGGACAGGGGACCGAGAGCAGTACTTC
TRBV7-9,TRBJ2-6,.,.,CASSLISSGETNVLTF,TGTGCCAGCAGCTTAATCAGCTCTGGGGAGACCAACGTCCTGACTTTC
TRBV6-1,TRBJ2-7,.,.,CASSENGQTFYEQYF,TGTGCCAGCAGTGAAAACGGACAGACTTTCTACGAGCAGTACTTC
TRBV4-2,TRBJ2-7,once,.,CASSRPPGGGSKNEQYF,TGTGCCAGCAGCCGCCCCCCCGGGGGCGGGAGCAAGAACGAGCAGTACTTC
TRBV7-9,TRBJ2-7,.,.,CASSLAQENEQYF,TGTGCCAGCAGCTTAGCGCAAGAGAACGAGCAGTACTTC
TRBV18,TRBJ2-1,.,.,CASSLEENEQFF,TGTGCCAGCTCACTGGAGGAAAATGAGCAGTTCTTC
TRBV7-9,TRBJ2-7,.,.,CASSPTGGMGNYEQYF,TGTGCCAGCAGCCCCACGGGGGGCATGGGAAACTACGAGCAGTACTTC
TRBV7-9,TRBJ1-5,.,TRBD1,CASSLTGANNQPQHF,TGTGCCAGCAGCTTAACAGGGGCCAACAATCAGCCCCAGCATTTT
TRBV28,TRBJ2-2,.,.,CASSPTRTGELFF,TGTGCCAGCAGTCCAACGCGGACCGGGGAGCTGTTTTTT
TRBV14,TRBJ2-5,once,.,CASSRDFQETQYF,TGTGCCAGCAGCCGGGACTTCCAAGAGACCCAGTACTTC
TRBV6-5,TRBJ2-3,once,.,CASSYSFSTDTQYF,TGTGCCAGCAGTTACTCCTTCAGCACAGATACGCAGTATTTT
TRBV18,TRBJ2-7,.,.,CASSPGAGVGEQYF,TGTGCCAGCTCACCTGGGGCAGGGGTCGGCGAGCAGTACTTC
TRBV5-4,TRBJ2-5,.,TRBD2,CASSLVAGGGETQYF,TGTGCCAGCAGCTTGGTAGCGGGGGGGGGAGAGACCCAGTACTTC
TRBV3-1/TRBV3-2,TRBJ2-2,once,TRBD2,CASSQGLADNTGELFF,TGTGCCAGCAGCCAGGGACTAGCGGATAACACCGGGGAGCTGTTTTTT
TRBV11-2,TRBJ1-3,.,.,CASSLLRAGNTIYF,TGTGCCAGCAGCTTGCTCAGGGCTGGAAACACCATATATTTT
TRBV6-5,TRBJ2-4,.,.,CASSYVVDQLNIQYF,TGTGCCAGCAGTTACGTCGTCGATCAGTTAAACATTCAGTACTTC
TRBV29-1,TRBJ1-2,.,.,CSVDDGFAGNGYTF,TGCAGCGTTGACGACGGATTCGCAGGGAATGGCTACACCTTC
TRBV5-6,TRBJ1-2,once,TRBD1,CASSLRTGGANYGYTF,TGTGCCAGCAGCTTAAGGACAGGGGGCGCTAACTATGGCTACACCTTC
TRBV5-4,TRBJ1-1,.,.,CASSVDRSGTEAFF,TGTGCCAGCAGCGTAGACAGGTCTGGCACTGAAGCTTTCTTT
TRBV6-5,TRBJ1-5,once,.,CASSSTPYSNQPQHF,TGTGCCAGCAGTTCGACACCTTATAGCAATCAGCCCCAGCATTTT
TRBV5-1,TRBJ2-5,.,TRBD2,CASSITGTSGNQETQYF,TGCGCCAGCAGCATAACCGGGACTAGCGGGAACCAAGAGACCCAGTACTTC
TRBV6-1,TRBJ1-5,.,TRBD1,CASSDGTGPQHF,TGTGCCAGCAGTGACGGGACAGGGCCCCAGCATTTT
TRBV6-5,TRBJ1-2,.,TRBD1,CASSSIGQAAF,TGTGCCAGCAGTTCTATTGGACAGGCCGCCTTC
TRBV5-1,TRBJ1-2,.,.,CASSLHGQTDYGYTF,TGCGCCAGCAGCTTACATGGACAGACAGACTATGGCTACACCTTC
TRBV19,TRBJ1-2,.,.,CASTPPTGQTRRYGYTF,TGTGCCAGTACCCCACCAACCGGACAGACCCGGCGCTATGGCTACACCTTC